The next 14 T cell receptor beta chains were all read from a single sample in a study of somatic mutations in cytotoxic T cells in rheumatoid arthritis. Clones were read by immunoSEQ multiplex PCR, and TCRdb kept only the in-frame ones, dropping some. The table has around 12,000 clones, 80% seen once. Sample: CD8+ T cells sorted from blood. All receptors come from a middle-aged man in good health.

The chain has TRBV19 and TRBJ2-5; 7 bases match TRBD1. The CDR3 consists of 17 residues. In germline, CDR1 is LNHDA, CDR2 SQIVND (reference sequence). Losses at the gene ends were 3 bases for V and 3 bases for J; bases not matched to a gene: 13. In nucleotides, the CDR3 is TGTGCCAGTAGTATGCCCAAGACAGGGTTGAAAAAAGAGACCCAGTACTTC. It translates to CASSMPKTGLKKETQYF.

The CDR3 nucleotides read TGTGCCAGCAGTCTCGCAACGAACACCGGGGAGCTGTTTTTT. Protein: CASSLATNTGELFF. V is TRBV27 and J is TRBJ2-2; no firm D call. The germline V gene has CDR1 MNHEY and CDR2 SMNVEV (reference sequence). The CDR3 runs to 14 residues. Trimming took 5 bases from V and 0 from J, leaving 7 bases between them.

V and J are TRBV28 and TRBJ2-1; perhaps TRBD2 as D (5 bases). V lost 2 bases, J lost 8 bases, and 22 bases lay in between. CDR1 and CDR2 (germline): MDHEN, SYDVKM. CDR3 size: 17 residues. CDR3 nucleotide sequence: TGTGCCAGCAGTTTAGTGCGAAGGTTTACCATGAGGGATGAGCAGTTCTTC. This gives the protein CASSLVRRFTMRDEQFF.

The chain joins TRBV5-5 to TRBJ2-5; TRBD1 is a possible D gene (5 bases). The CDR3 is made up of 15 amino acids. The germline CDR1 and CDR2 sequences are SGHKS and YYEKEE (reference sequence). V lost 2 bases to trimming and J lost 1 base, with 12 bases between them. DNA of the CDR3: TGTGCCAGCAGCTTCTCCCCAGGGATCCAAGAGACCCAGTACTTC. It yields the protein CASSFSPGIQETQYF.

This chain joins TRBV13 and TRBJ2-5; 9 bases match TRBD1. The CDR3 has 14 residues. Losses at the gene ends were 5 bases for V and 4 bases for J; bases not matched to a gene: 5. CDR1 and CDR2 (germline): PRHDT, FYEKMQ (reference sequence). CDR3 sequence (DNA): TGTGCCAGCAGCCTTTACAGGGGGCGAGAGACCCAGTACTTC. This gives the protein CASSLYRGRETQYF.

The CDR3 DNA reads TGTGCCAGCAGCGCCCTCCGGTTCAACTACGAGCAGTACTTC. Translation: CASSALRFNYEQYF. This chain uses TRBV11-3 with TRBJ2-7; D gene ambiguous. The germline V gene encodes CDR1 SGHNT and CDR2 YENEEA. The CDR3 consists of 14 residues. Trimming cost V 5 bases and J 3 bases, with 14 bases left between them.

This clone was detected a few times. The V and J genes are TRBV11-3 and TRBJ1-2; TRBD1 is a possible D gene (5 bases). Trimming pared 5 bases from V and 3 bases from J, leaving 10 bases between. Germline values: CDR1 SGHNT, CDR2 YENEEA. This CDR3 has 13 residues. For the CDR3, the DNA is TGTGCCAGCAGCCCCGGGACGGACTATGGCTACACCTTC. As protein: CASSPGTDYGYTF.

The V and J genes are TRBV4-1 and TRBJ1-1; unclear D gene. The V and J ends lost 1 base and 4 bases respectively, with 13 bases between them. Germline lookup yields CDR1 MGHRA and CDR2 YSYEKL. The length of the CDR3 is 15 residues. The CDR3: CASSQGPEITTEAFF. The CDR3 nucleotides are TGCGCCAGCAGCCAAGGACCTGAAATTACCACTGAAGCTTTCTTT.

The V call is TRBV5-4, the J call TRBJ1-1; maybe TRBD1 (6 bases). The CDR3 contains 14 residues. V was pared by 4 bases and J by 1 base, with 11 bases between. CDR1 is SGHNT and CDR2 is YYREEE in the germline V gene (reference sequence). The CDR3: CASSAGGANTEAFF. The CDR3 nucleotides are TGTGCCAGCAGCGCCGGGGGCGCGAACACTGAAGCTTTCTTT.

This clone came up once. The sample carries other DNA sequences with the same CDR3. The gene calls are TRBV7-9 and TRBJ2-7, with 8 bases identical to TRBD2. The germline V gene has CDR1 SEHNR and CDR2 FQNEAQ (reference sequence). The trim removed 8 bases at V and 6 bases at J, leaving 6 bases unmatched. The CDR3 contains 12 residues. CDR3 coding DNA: TGTGCCAGCGGCAGCGGGGGAGGCGAGCAGTACGTC. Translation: CASGSGGGEQYV.

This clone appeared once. The CDR3 protein is CAWTAAGAYEQYF. CDR3 DNA sequence: TGTGCCTGGACCGCAGCGGGAGCCTACGAGCAGTACTTC. J is TRBJ2-7 and V is TRBV30, with 8 positions matching TRBD2. V shed 4 bases, J shed 2 bases, and the junction held 4 bases outside the gene matches. CDR3 length: 13 amino acids. The germline CDR1 and CDR2 sequences are GTSNPN and SVGIG (reference sequence). The full variable domain, in which reference TRBV30 and TRBJ2-7 provide the parts outside the CDR3, is SQTIHQWPATLVQPVGSPLSLECTVEGTSNPNLYWYRQAAGRGLQLLFYSVGIGQISSEVPQNLSASRPQDRQFILSSKKLLLSDSGFYLCAWTAAGAYEQYFGPGTRLTVT.

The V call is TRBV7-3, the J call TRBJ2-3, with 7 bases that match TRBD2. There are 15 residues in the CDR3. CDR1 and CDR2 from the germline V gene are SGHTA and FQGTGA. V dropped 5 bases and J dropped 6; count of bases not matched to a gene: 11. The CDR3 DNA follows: TGTGCCAGCAGCCCCTCCGGCGGGAGAGGGGATACGCAGTATTTT. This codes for CASSPSGGRGDTQYF.

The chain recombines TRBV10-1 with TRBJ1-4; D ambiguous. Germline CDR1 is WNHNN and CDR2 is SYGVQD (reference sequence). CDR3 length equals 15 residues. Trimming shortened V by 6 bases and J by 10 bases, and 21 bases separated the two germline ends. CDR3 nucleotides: TGCGCCAGCAGCTCCGGGCTCCAATCTCACGGAAAACTGTTTTTT. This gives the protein CASSSGLQSHGKLFF.

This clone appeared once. CDR3 coding DNA: TGTGCCAGCAGTGAAGTCGGGGATACAGGGGCAGCTGGCTACACCTTC. It translates to CASSEVGDTGAAGYTF. This rearrangement joins TRBV2 to TRBJ1-2, with 7 bases matching TRBD1. J gave up 7 bases and V 1 base, and 12 bases lay outside the gene matches. CDR3 length equals 16 residues. CDR1 and CDR2 from the germline V gene are SNHLY and FYNNEI.